These 12 T cell receptor beta chains originate from one sample sequenced in a study of shared clonotypes between healthy human individuals. Sequencing used immunoSEQ multiplex PCR; TCRdb keeps in-frame clones, though not all of them. Of roughly 1 million clones listed, around three quarters are singletons. Sequencing was performed on memory CD4+ T cells from PBMCs. Subset reported: CD45RA-negative fraction. The receptor set was obtained from a man younger than 35 in good health. Some clones in this sample may be carry-over from other donors' samples.

The chain links TRBV2 to TRBJ2-3; the D gene is possibly TRBD2 (7 bases). Trimming removed 11 bases at V and 1 base at J, with 13 bases between. Germline V gives CDR1 SNHLY, CDR2 FYNNEI. This CDR3 comprises 13 residues. The CDR3 region is CAGGAGGTDTQYF. CDR3 nucleotide sequence: TGTGCCGGGGGGGCAGGGGGCACAGATACGCAGTATTTT.

The V and J genes are TRBV5-4 and TRBJ1-1; TRBD1 is a possible D gene (5 bases). Germline V gene data show CDR1 as SGHNT and CDR2 as YYREEE (reference sequence). The CDR3 spans 15 residues. The V end lost 3 bases, the J end lost 3 bases, and 15 bases lay between the germline ends. DNA for the CDR3: TGTGCCAGCAGCTCGCCGGGGCGACCCGACACTGAAGCTTTCTTT. Its protein is CASSSPGRPDTEAFF.

The chain's CDR3 is CASSVGLGKTQYF. The DNA of the CDR3 is TGTGCCAGCAGCGTGGGTCTGGGGAAGACCCAGTACTTC. The chain couples TRBV7-2 to TRBJ2-5; D ambiguous. With 5 bases removed from V and 6 bases from J, the gap between germline ends came to 13 bases. This CDR3 has 13 amino acids. Germline CDR1 reads SGHTA; CDR2 reads FQGNSA.

The chain recombines TRBV5-5 with TRBJ1-5, with D perhaps matching TRBD1 (5 bases). In germline, CDR1 is SGHKS, CDR2 YYEKEE (reference sequence). Trimming pared 1 base from V and 8 bases from J, leaving 19 bases between. The CDR3 sequence is 16 residues long. The CDR3, as DNA: TGTGCCAGCAGCTTGTTTCCAGGGTCGACGTTGAAGCCCCAGCATTTT. Its protein is CASSLFPGSTLKPQHF.

In this sample, this clone turned up a few times. The chain employs TRBV7-2 and TRBJ1-1; D call uncertain. The CDR3 runs to 11 residues. Trimming removed 2 bases at V and 7 bases at J, with 5 bases between. From germline, CDR1 is SGHTA and CDR2 FQGNSA. In nucleotides, the CDR3 is TGTGCCAGCAGCTTATACAGTGAAGCTTTCTTT. Its translation is CASSLYSEAFF.

The chain is built from TRBV27 and TRBJ2-6; no clear D gene. Per the germline V gene, CDR1 is MNHEY and CDR2 is SMNVEV (reference sequence). V gave up 5 bases and J gave up 0 bases, with 5 bases separating them. CDR3 length: 14 residues. This CDR3 is CASSPISGANVLTF. The DNA of the CDR3 is TGTGCCAGCAGTCCCATCTCTGGGGCCAACGTCCTGACTTTC.

The V gene is TRBV7-2, the J gene TRBJ1-2, with D tentatively TRBD1 (6 bases). The CDR3 runs to 16 residues. V was cut by 1 base and J by 4 bases, with 16 bases left in between. Per germline, CDR1 SGHTA and CDR2 FQGNSA. The CDR3 DNA reads as TGTGCCAGCAGCTTAGGATCGGGGGGCCCGATCTATGGCTACACCTTC. This encodes CASSLGSGGPIYGYTF.

This clone was found a few times. The V and J genes are TRBV28 and TRBJ1-2; 7 nucleotides agree with TRBD1. J was trimmed by 8 bases and V by 6 bases; bases with no gene match: 12. The length of the CDR3 is 14 residues. Germline assignment: CDR1 MDHEN and CDR2 SYDVKM. The CDR3 DNA is TGTGCCAGCAGCCCCGCAGGGGGGGTGAAAGGCTACACCTTC. Its protein is CASSPAGGVKGYTF.

V is TRBV2 and J is TRBJ2-6, with D perhaps TRBD1 or TRBD2 (5 bases each). V shed 7 bases and J shed 0 bases, with 16 bases lying between them. The CDR3 extends over 17 amino acids. Germline assignment: CDR1 SNHLY and CDR2 FYNNEI. The CDR3: CASKDPAGSSGANVLTF. CDR3 nucleotide sequence: TGTGCCAGCAAAGACCCGGCAGGGAGCTCTGGGGCCAACGTCCTGACTTTC.

This clone came up a few times. The rearrangement uses TRBV4-2 and TRBJ2-6; tentative D call: TRBD2 (5 bases). The germline CDR1 and CDR2 sequences are LGHNA and YNFKEQ. Trimming removed 0 bases at V and 4 bases at J, with 10 bases between. This CDR3 contains 16 residues. The CDR3 spells CASSQEGVSGANVLTF. The CDR3 DNA sequence: TGTGCCAGCAGCCAAGAGGGAGTGTCCGGGGCCAACGTCCTGACTTTC.

Worth noting for this clone: Different DNA sequences within this sample yield the same CDR3. V usage is TRBV2 and J usage is TRBJ1-5; TRBD1 agrees at 12 bases. V was pared by 6 bases and J by 7 bases, with 4 bases of the junction left unmatched. Germline V CDR1 and CDR2: SNHLY, FYNNEI. The CDR3 runs to 14 residues. This CDR3 reads CASSGTGGDQPQHF. The CDR3 nucleotides read TGTGCCAGCAGCGGGACAGGGGGCGACCAGCCCCAGCATTTT.

Only a few counts were recorded for this clone. The V and J genes are TRBV6-6 and TRBJ1-1; D perhaps matches TRBD1 (6 bases). Germline V gene data show CDR1 as MNHNY and CDR2 as SVGAGI (reference sequence). There are 15 residues in the CDR3. Trimming stripped 5 bases from V and 1 base from J, with 14 bases between. The CDR3 reads CASSNQRGANTEAFF. The DNA of the CDR3 is TGTGCCAGCAGTAACCAGAGGGGGGCGAACACTGAAGCTTTCTTT.